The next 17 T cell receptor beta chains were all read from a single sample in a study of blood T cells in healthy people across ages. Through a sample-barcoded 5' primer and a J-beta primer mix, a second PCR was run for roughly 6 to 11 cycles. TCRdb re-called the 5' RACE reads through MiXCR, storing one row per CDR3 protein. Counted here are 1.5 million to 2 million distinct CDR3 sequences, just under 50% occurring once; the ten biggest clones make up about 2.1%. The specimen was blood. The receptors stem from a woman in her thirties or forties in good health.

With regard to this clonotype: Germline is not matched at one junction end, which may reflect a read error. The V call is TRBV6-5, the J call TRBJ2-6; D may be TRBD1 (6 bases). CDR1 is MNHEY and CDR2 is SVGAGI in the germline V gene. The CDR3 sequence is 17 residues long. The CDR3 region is CASSYLGQGRGANALTF. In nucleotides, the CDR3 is TGTGCCAGCAGTTATCTCGGTCAGGGGAGAGGGGCCAACGCCCTGACTTTC.

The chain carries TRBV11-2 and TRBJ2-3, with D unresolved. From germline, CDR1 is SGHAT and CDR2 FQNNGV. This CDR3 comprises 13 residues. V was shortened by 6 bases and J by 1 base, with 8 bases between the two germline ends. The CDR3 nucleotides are TGTGCCAGCAGTCGCCAACGCACAGATACGCAGTATTTT. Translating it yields CASSRQRTDTQYF.

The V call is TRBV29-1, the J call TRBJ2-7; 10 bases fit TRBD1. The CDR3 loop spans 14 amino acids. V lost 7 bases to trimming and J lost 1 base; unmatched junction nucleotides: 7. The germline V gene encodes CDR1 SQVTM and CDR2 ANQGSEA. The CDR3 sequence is CSAGGGQGSYEQYF. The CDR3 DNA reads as TGCAGCGCTGGGGGGGGACAGGGGTCCTACGAGCAGTACTTC.

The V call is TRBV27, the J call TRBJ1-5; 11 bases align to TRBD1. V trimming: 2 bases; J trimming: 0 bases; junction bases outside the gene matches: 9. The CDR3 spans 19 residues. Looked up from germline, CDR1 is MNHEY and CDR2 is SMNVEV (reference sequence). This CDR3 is CASSLLGQGDPYSNQPQHF. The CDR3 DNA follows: TGTGCCAGCAGTTTACTGGGACAGGGGGATCCATATAGCAATCAGCCCCAGCATTTT.

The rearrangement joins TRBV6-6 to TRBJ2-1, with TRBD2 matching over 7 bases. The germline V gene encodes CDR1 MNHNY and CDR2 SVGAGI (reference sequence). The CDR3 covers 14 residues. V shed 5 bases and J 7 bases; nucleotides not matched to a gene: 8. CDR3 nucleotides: TGTGCCAGCAGTGGCGGATTGGGAGGGAATGAGCAGTTCTTC. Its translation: CASSGGLGGNEQFF.

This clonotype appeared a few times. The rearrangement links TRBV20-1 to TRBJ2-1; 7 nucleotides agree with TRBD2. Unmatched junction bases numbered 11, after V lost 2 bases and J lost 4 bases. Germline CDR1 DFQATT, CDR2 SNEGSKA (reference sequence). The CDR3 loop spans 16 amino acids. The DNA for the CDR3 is TGCAGTGCTAGATCGTCCTTACGGGGGGAATACAATGAGCAGTTCTTC. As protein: CSARSSLRGEYNEQFF.

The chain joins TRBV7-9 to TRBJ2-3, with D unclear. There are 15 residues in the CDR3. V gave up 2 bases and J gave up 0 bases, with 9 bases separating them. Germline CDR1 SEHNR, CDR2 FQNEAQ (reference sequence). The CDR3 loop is CASSLRRSSTDTQYF. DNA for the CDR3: TGTGCCAGCAGCTTACGACGATCTAGCACAGATACGCAGTATTTT.

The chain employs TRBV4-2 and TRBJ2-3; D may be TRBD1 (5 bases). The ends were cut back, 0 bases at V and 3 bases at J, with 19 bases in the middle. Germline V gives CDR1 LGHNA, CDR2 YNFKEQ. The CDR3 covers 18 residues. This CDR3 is CASSQDLVVRAITDTQYF. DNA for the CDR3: TGTGCCAGCAGCCAAGATCTTGTTGTCAGGGCGATTACAGATACGCAGTATTTT.

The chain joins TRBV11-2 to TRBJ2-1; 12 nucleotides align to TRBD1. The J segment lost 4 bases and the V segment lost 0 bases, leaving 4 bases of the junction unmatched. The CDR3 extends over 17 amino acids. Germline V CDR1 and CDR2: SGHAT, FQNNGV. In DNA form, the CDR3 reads TGTGCCAGCAGCTTAGAGTGGGGACAGGGGGCTTACAATGAGCAGTTCTTC. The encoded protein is CASSLEWGQGAYNEQFF.

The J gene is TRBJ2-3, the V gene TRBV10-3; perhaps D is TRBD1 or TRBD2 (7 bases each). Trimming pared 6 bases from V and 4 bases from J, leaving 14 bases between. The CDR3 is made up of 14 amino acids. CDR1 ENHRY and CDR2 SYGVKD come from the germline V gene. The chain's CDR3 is CAIRAGGVPDTQYF. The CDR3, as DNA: TGTGCCATCAGGGCAGGGGGGGTCCCAGATACGCAGTATTTT.

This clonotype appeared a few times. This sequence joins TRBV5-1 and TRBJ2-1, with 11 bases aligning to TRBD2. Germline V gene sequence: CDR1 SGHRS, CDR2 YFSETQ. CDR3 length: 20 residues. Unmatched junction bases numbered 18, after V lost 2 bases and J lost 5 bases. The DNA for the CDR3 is TGCGCCAGCAGCTTACCTTTAGCGGGGGGGCCAGCACACACACACAATGAGCAGTTCTTC. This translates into CASSLPLAGGPAHTHNEQFF.

CDR3 protein: CSARDKGQAEVETQYF. The DNA of the CDR3 is TGCAGTGCTAGAGATAAGGGACAGGCCGAGGTAGAGACCCAGTACTTC. The genes are TRBV20-1 and TRBJ2-5, with 8 bases aligning to TRBD1. CDR1 is DFQATT, CDR2 SNEGSKA, per germline (reference sequence). This CDR3 comprises 16 residues. Trimming took 0 bases from V and 4 from J; bases not matched to a gene: 10.

Here the CDR3 DNA reads TGCGCCAGCAGCGGGGACCTAGGACCTAATGAGCAGTTCTTC. It translates to CASSGDLGPNEQFF. This chain uses TRBV5-1 with TRBJ2-1; D may be TRBD1 or TRBD2 (5 bases each). CDR1 and CDR2 from the germline V gene are SGHRS and YFSETQ. The CDR3 consists of 14 residues. With 4 bases removed from V and 7 bases from J, the gap between germline ends came to 15 bases.

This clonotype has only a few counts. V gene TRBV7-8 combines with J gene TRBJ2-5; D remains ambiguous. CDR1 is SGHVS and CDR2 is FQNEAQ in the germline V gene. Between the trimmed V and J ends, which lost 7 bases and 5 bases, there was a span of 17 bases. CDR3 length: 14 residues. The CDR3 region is CASTAMGGGETQYF. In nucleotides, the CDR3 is TGTGCCAGCACTGCGATGGGCGGCGGCGAGACCCAGTACTTC.

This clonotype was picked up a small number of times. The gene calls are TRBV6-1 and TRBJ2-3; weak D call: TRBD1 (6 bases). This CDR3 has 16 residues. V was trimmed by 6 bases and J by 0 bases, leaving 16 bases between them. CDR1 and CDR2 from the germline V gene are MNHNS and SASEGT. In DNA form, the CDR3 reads TGTGCCAGCAGCCAAGGGGGTGTAAGGAGCACAGATACGCAGTATTTT. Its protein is CASSQGGVRSTDTQYF.

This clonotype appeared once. CDR3 coding DNA: TGTGCCAGCAGCACATTTCTAGTCCCGGGACAGGGATCGAGTTACAATGAGCAGTTCTTC. It specifies CASSTFLVPGQGSSYNEQFF. This chain connects TRBV6-1 to TRBJ2-1, with TRBD1 matching 9 bases. Germline V CDR1 and CDR2: MNHNS, SASEGT. This CDR3 region has 20 residues. The ends lost 6 bases at V and 4 bases at J; junction bases unmatched: 22.

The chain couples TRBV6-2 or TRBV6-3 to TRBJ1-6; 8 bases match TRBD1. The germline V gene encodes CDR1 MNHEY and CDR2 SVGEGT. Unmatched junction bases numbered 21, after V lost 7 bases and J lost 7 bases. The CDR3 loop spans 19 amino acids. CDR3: CASTDPAGRGQRLNSPLHF. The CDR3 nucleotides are TGTGCCAGCACCGACCCTGCTGGCAGGGGGCAGAGGTTGAATTCACCCCTCCACTTT.